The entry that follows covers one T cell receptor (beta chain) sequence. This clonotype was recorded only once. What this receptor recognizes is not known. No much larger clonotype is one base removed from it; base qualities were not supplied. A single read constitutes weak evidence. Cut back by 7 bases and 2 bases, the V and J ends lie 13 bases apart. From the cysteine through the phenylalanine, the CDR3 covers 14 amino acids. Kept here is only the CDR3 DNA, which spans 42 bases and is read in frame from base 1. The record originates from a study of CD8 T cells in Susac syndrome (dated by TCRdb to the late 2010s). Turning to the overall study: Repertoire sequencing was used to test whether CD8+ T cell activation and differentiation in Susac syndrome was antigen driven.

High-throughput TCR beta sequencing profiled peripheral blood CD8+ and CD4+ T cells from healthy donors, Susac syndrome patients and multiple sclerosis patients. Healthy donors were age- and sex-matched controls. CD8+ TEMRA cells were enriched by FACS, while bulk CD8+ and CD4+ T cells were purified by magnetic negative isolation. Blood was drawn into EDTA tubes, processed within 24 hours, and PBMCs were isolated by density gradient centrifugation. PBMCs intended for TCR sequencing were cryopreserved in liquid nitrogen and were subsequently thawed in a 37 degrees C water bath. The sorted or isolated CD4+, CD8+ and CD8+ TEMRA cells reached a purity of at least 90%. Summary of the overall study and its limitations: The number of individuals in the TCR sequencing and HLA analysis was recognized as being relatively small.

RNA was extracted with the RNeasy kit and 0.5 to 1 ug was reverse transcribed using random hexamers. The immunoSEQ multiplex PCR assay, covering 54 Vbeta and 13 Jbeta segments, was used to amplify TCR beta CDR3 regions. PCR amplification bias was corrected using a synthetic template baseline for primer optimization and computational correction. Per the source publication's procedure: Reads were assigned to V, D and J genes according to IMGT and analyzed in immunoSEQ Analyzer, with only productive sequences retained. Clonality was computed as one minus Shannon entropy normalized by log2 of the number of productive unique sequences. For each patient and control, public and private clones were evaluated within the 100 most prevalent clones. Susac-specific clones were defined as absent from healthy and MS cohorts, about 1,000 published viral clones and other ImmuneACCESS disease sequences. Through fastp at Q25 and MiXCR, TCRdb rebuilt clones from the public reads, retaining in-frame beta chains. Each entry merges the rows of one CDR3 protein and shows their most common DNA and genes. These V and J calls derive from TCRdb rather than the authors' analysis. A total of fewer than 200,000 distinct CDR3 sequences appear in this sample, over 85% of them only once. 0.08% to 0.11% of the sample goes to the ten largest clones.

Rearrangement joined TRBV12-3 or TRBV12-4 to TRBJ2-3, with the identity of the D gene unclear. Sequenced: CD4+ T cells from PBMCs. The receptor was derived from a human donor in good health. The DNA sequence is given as TGTGCCAGCACCCCGACGGTGAACACAGATACGCAGTATTTT. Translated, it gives CASTPTVNTDTQYF.